The present entry profiles one TCR beta chain with its context. Its antigen remains undetermined. The sample holds no much larger clone one base away, and base qualities are not on file. The receptor library was made with the immunoSEQ multiplex PCR assay. In the paper's pipeline: Repertoire diversity was quantified with Shannon entropy, accounting for clonal size distribution. The Gini-Simpson index (Simpson_1-D) served as the measure of how unequally clonotypes were distributed. This is the immuneACCESS table as TCRdb keeps it, with only in-frame sequences that have V and J called. A part of the clones is gone; compared with another copy, unresolved V genes explain less than half, and the rest is unexplained. V and J calls plus clone size are reproduced from that table; the DNA served to infer D and trimming. Within this sample are tens of thousands of clones, with roughly 91% of them counted one time only. Together, the top ten hold about 0.7% of the sample.

This sample was included in a study of stem cell transplantation in POMP-related autoinflammatory disease (dated by TCRdb to about 2021). Notes on the research overall: According to the study's hypothesis, the TRB repertoire gets skewed because defective thymoproteasomes impair MHC class I-dependent CD8+ T-cell differentiation and positive selection. Before transplant, patients showed CD4+ naive T-cell skewing, low CD8+ T-cell proportions, and reduced T-cell cytokine secretion. DNA chimerism analysis after transplant demonstrated 100% donor engraftment of neutrophils and platelets for up to one year. To find out how POMP deficiency affects T-cell receptor beta repertoire diversity and CDR3 characteristics, high-throughput TRB sequencing was used.

Overall study results and their limits: In PRAID patients, the trend toward increased clonality and lower diversity reached statistical significance only for regulatory T cells. PRAID patients trended toward lower TRB diversity and higher clonality across all analyzed T-cell subsets. The number of unique TRB V-J gene pairings was restricted in PRAID patients.

The time point label here, explained by the study, means: after hematopoietic stem cell transplant. PRAID featured prominent immunodeficiency alongside autoinflammation. T-cell subsets (conventional T cells, CD8+ T cells, regulatory T cells, T follicular helper cells) were sorted before TRB sequencing. Reading from cysteine to phenylalanine, the CDR3 counts 14 amino acids. Left in the record is the CDR3 DNA by itself, 42 bases read in frame from the first base. Compared with germline, V lacks 6 bases and J lacks 5 bases; bases without a gene match: 10. CDR1 and CDR2 were assigned from the germline V gene as SNHLY and FYNNEI.

The V gene is TRBV2 and the J gene is TRBJ2-7; TRBD1 agrees with 7 junctional bases. The source was CD4+ T cells from PBMCs, collected after stem cell transplantation. The sequence was collected from a human patient with POMP-related autoinflammation and immune dysregulation (PRAID). Some T cells may derive from the graft donor when a transplant has been performed. This receptor has the CDR3 CASRGRQGLDEQYF. DNA sequence: TGTGCCAGCAGGGGAAGACAGGGTCTGGACGAGCAGTACTTC.